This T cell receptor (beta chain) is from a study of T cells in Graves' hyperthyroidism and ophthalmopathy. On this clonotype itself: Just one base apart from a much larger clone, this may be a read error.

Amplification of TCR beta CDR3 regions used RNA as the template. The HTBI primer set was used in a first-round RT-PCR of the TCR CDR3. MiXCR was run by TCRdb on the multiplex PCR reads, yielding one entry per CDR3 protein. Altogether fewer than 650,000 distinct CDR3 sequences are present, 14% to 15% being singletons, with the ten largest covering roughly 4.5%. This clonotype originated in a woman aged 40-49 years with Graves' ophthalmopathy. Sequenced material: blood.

The CDR3 reads CSVGWGETQYF. The CDR3 region has the DNA TGCAGCGTTGGGTGGGGGGAGACCCAGTACTTC. The chain recombines TRBV29-1 with TRBJ2-5; D possibly matches TRBD1 or TRBD2 (5 bases each). The CDR3 runs to 11 residues. The V and J ends lost 4 bases and 5 bases respectively, with 8 bases between them. CDR1 and CDR2 from the germline V gene are SQVTM and ANQGSEA.